This section outlines one TCR beta chain sequence together with its context. Its target is unknown. The entry originates in a study of T cell responses to AZD1222 COVID-19 vaccine. Overall study findings and caveats: Spike as a whole was targeted by vaccine-associated CD4 TCRs, dominant at 160-218 and 743-854. Clonal diversity was possibly underestimated, and the donors were mostly white British, with more females. Sampled repertoires all dated from after the peak T cell response. At baseline, just a handful of AZD1222 recipients tested seropositive.

CDR3 size: 14 residues. Germline V gene data show CDR1 as LNHDA and CDR2 as SQIVND (reference sequence). Germline trimming cut 4 bases from V and 11 bases from J; bases unmatched to any gene: 10. Method: immunoSEQ multiplex PCR; TCRdb's copy keeps in-frame clones and lacks some. This repertoire shows some 200,000 clones, about 93% found once; its top ten account for approximately 1%. The receptor was isolated from an adult in good health. The rearrangement joins TRBV19 to TRBJ1-3; 8 nucleotides align to TRBD1. Material: peripheral blood, obtained on day 0 of MenACWY control vaccination. The CDR3, as DNA: TGTGCCAGTAGTAGCCGGGACAGGACCACAGCCATATATTTT. Amino acids: CASSSRDRTTAIYF.